One and the same sample provided the 5 T cell receptor beta chains below, sequenced in a study of control samples from healthy donors and cancer patients. This table comes from immunoSEQ multiplex PCR, and its TCRdb copy is limited to in-frame clones, with some not included. The repertoire holds around 29,000 clones, around 80% seen once, with about 20% in the top ten. Specimen: PBMCs. These receptors were collected from a man aged 55 to 70 with head and neck cancer.

This clone has only a few counts. This rearrangement joins TRBV27 to TRBJ1-1; no firm D call. Trimming shortened V by 5 bases and J by 5 bases, and 12 bases separated the two germline ends. Germline CDR1 and CDR2: MNHEY and SMNVEV (reference sequence). The CDR3 has 13 residues. This chain's CDR3 is CASSHTGGTEAFF. As DNA, the CDR3 is TGTGCCAGCAGTCACACCGGTGGTACTGAAGCTTTCTTT.

CDR3 region: CASSPSLDRLDNSPLHF. Written as DNA, the CDR3 is TGTGCCAGCTCACCATCTCTTGACAGGCTAGATAATTCACCCCTCCACTTT. V is TRBV18 and J is TRBJ1-6; D might be TRBD1 (6 bases). Germline CDR1 KGHSH, CDR2 LQKENI. Trimming cost V 2 bases and J 5 bases, with 16 bases left between them. CDR3 size: 17 residues.

The chain uses TRBV18 and TRBJ2-7; D gene ambiguous. Trimming removed 3 bases from V and 7 bases from J, with 7 bases in between. In germline, CDR1 is KGHSH, CDR2 LQKENI. The CDR3 spans 11 residues. The CDR3 DNA sequence: TGTGCCAGCTCACCCGTTTGTGAGCAGTACTTC. It encodes CASSPVCEQYF.

This clone was counted a single time. V is TRBV18 and J is TRBJ2-1; tentative D call: TRBD1 (5 bases). Trimming left V 2 bases short and J 6 bases short, with 5 bases between. Germline loops: CDR1 KGHSH, CDR2 LQKENI. The CDR3 length is 12 residues. DNA of the CDR3: TGTGCCAGCTCACCAGACAGCAATGAGCAGTTCTTC. Residues: CASSPDSNEQFF. Filled out from reference TRBV18 and TRBJ2-1, the complete variable domain reads NAGVMQNPRHLVRRRGQEARLRCSPMKGHSHVYWYRQLPEEGLKFMVYLQKENIIDESGMPKERFSAEFPKEGPSILRIQQVVRGDSAAYFCASSPDSNEQFFGPGTRLTVL.

This chain uses TRBV29-1 with TRBJ2-4; D is possibly TRBD2 (6 bases). CDR3 length equals 14 residues. Trimming removed 0 bases from V and 7 bases from J, with 13 bases in between. Germline values: CDR1 SQVTM, CDR2 ANQGSEA. The CDR3 loop is CSVEDTGTDNIQYF. Written as DNA, the CDR3 is TGCAGCGTTGAAGATACCGGGACTGATAACATTCAGTACTTC.